This T cell receptor (beta chain) was found in a study of shared clonotypes between healthy human individuals. TCRdb's table, derived via immunoSEQ multiplex PCR, lists solely in-frame clones and lacks some. The sample comprises around 2.5 million clones, 80% to 95% of which are singletons, and more than 0.35% rests with the top ten. Germline CDR1 SGHRS, CDR2 YFSETQ. The CDR3 contains 12 residues. The V end was cut by 0 bases, the J end by 10 bases, with 7 bases between. This clonotype was obtained from a man younger than 35 in good health. Some clones in this sample may be carry-over from other donors' samples. Sequencing used naive CD4+ T cells from PBMCs. Subset in this sample: CD45RA+ positively selected. The J gene is TRBJ1-4, the V gene TRBV5-1, with no clear D. This CDR3 reads CASSLETGKLFF. For the CDR3, the DNA is TGCGCCAGCAGCTTGGAGACGGGAAAACTGTTTTTT.